These 27 T cell receptor beta chains came from one sample sequenced in a study of T-cell memory formation after mild COVID-19. TCRdb passed the 5' RACE reads through MiXCR, listing each CDR3 protein once. The sample lists tens of thousands of distinct CDR3 sequences; roughly 13% were seen once. Sample: PBMCs or a T cell subset sorted from them (not recorded which). The receptors here all came from an adult woman who had mild COVID-19 (a few samples of this study predate the infection). Cell type and time point are not known.

The rearrangement links TRBV24-1 to TRBJ2-1; D possibly uses TRBD1 or TRBD2 (5 bases each). Trimming stripped 8 bases from V and 4 bases from J, with 14 bases between. Germline CDR1 KGHDR, CDR2 SFDVKD. The CDR3 sequence is 14 residues long. The DNA for the CDR3 is TGTGCCACCACCGGGGCCCCCCCATACAATGAGCAGTTCTTC. Translating it yields CATTGAPPYNEQFF.

This clonotype was seen ten or more times. The CDR3 protein is CASSTGLSYEQYF. The DNA of the CDR3 is TGTGCCAGCAGTACAGGGTTGTCCTACGAGCAGTACTTC. V and J are TRBV6-2 or TRBV6-3 and TRBJ2-7; D possibly corresponds to TRBD1 (6 bases). The CDR3 is 13 amino acids. V gave up 5 bases and J gave up 1 base, with 9 bases separating them. Germline CDR1 is MNHEY and CDR2 is SVGEGT.

V usage is TRBV19 and J usage is TRBJ2-7, with 7 positions matching TRBD1. In germline, CDR1 is LNHDA, CDR2 SQIVND (reference sequence). V trimming: 5 bases; J trimming: 0 bases; junction bases outside the gene matches: 4. The CDR3 is 14 residues long. CDR3 sequence: CASSWSGGSYEQYF. The CDR3 coding sequence is TGTGCCAGTAGTTGGTCAGGGGGCTCCTACGAGCAGTACTTC.

This chain joins TRBV4-1 and TRBJ2-3; 10 bases agree with TRBD2. CDR1 is MGHRA, CDR2 YSYEKL, per germline. The CDR3 length is 16 residues. V was pared by 1 base and J by 0 bases, with 1 base of the junction left unmatched. The CDR3 DNA is TGCGCCAGCAGCCAAGTACTAGCGGGAAGCACAGATACGCAGTATTTT. Translating it yields CASSQVLAGSTDTQYF.

This chain connects TRBV6-5 to TRBJ2-2; possibly TRBD2 for D (7 bases). The germline V and J ends were trimmed by 0 bases and 6 bases, with 11 bases remaining between them. From germline, CDR1 is MNHEY and CDR2 SVGAGI. This CDR3 has 15 amino acids. Written as DNA, the CDR3 is TGTGCCAGCAGTTACTCGTTAGGGGGGGCCGGGGAGCTGTTTTTT. Translation gives CASSYSLGGAGELFF.

This clonotype was seen more than once but under ten times. The chain uses TRBV7-6 and TRBJ2-5; no clear D. The V and J ends lost 3 bases and 3 bases respectively, with 11 bases between them. This CDR3 spans 14 amino acids. Germline loops: CDR1 SGHVS, CDR2 FNYEAQ. The CDR3 DNA sequence: TGTGCCAGCAGCTTTCAACCGGACGAAGAGACCCAGTACTTC. Translated: CASSFQPDEETQYF. The full variable domain, with the rest looked up from reference TRBV7-6 and TRBJ2-5, is GAGVSQSPRYKVTKRGQDVALRCDPISGHVSLYWYRQALGQGPEFLTYFNYEAQQDKSGLPNDRFSAERPEGSISTLTIQRTEQRDSAMYRCASSFQPDEETQYFGPGTRLLVL.

As to this clonotype: A much larger clone differs by one base, so this may be a read error. CDR3 loop: CASSFGTYEQYF. The CDR3 bases are TGTGCCAGCAGCTTTGGGACCTACGAGCAGTACTTC. The J gene is TRBJ2-7, the V gene TRBV5-4; D is uncertain. The CDR3 runs to 12 residues. The germline gives CDR1 SGHNT, CDR2 YYREEE (reference sequence). The V end was cut by 2 bases, the J end by 2 bases, with 5 bases between.

This sequence joins TRBV9 and TRBJ2-7, with 7 bases lining up with TRBD2. After removal of 0 bases from V and 3 bases from J, the junction contained 6 bases not matched to a gene. The CDR3 is 15 residues long. The germline gives CDR1 SGDLS, CDR2 YYNGEE. The CDR3 DNA follows: TGTGCCAGCAGCGTAGCGGGGGAGCGGGGCTACGAGCAGTACTTC. It codes for CASSVAGERGYEQYF.

This clonotype was detected a few times. The CDR3 DNA sequence: TGCGCCAGCAGCTTTAAAGCGGGAGTGCCGGACGAGCAGTACTTC. Its translation: CASSFKAGVPDEQYF. V and J are TRBV5-1 and TRBJ2-7; 8 nucleotides agree with TRBD2. J was trimmed by 5 bases and V by 2 bases; bases with no gene match: 9. Germline CDR1 SGHRS, CDR2 YFSETQ. CDR3 length: 15 residues. The whole variable domain, filled in from reference TRBV5-1 and TRBJ2-7, reads KAGVTQTPRYLIKTRGQQVTLSCSPISGHRSVSWYQQTPGQGLQFLFEYFSETQRNKGNFPGRFSGRQFSNSRSEMNVSTLELGDSALYLCASSFKAGVPDEQYFGPGTRLTVT.

This chain uses TRBV15 with TRBJ1-2; a possible D gene is TRBD1 (5 bases). Germline CDR1 LNHNV, CDR2 YYDKDF (reference sequence). The CDR3 sequence is 16 residues long. The V end lost 4 bases, the J end lost 7 bases, and 22 bases lay between the germline ends. CDR3 protein: CATSTSWGDRVFGYTF. The CDR3 DNA sequence: TGTGCCACCAGCACAAGCTGGGGGGATAGGGTTTTTGGCTACACCTTC. Variable domain in full (rest from reference TRBV15 and TRBJ1-2): DAMVIQNPRYQVTQFGKPVTLSCSQTLNHNVMYWYQQKSSQAPKLLFHYYDKDFNNEADTPDNFQSRRPNTSFCFLDIRSPGLGDTAMYLCATSTSWGDRVFGYTFGSGTRLTVV.

This clonotype was observed a few times. This sequence joins TRBV7-2 and TRBJ1-2; tentative D call: TRBD1 (6 bases). The CDR3 is 13 amino acids. The V end was cut by 3 bases, the J end by 8 bases, with 13 bases between. CDR1 is SGHTA, CDR2 FQGNSA, per germline. CDR3 protein: CASSLAGDAGYTF. In nucleotides, the CDR3 is TGTGCCAGCAGCTTGGCAGGGGATGCGGGCTACACCTTC.

V gene TRBV15 combines with J gene TRBJ2-4, with TRBD1 matching over 8 bases. The V and J ends lost 5 bases and 6 bases, in that order; junction bases with no gene match: 12. Germline V lookup: CDR1 LNHNV, CDR2 YYDKDF (reference sequence). The CDR3 contains 16 residues. CDR3 residues: CATSHQSLGQGNIQYF. CDR3 nucleotide sequence: TGTGCCACCAGCCATCAATCCCTCGGACAGGGAAACATTCAGTACTTC.

The V and J genes are TRBV9 and TRBJ2-1; a weak D match, TRBD2 (7 bases). In germline, CDR1 is SGDLS, CDR2 YYNGEE. CDR3 size: 16 residues. The V end lost 4 bases, the J end lost 5 bases, and 19 bases lay between the germline ends. Here the CDR3 reads CASSPSGASGNNEQFF. The CDR3 nucleotides are TGTGCCAGCAGCCCCTCAGGGGCTAGCGGAAACAATGAGCAGTTCTTC.

The chain joins TRBV15 to TRBJ2-7, with D perhaps TRBD2 (5 bases). This CDR3 is built from 15 residues. The germline V gene encodes CDR1 LNHNV and CDR2 YYDKDF (reference sequence). V lost 5 bases, J lost 6 bases, and 20 bases lay in between. Here the CDR3 reads CATSVGSSGIREQYF. The CDR3 DNA is TGTGCCACCAGCGTGGGGTCCTCCGGGATTCGCGAGCAGTACTTC.

The table lists this clonotype with many counts. V and J are TRBV11-2 and TRBJ2-1; D is unclear. Trimming removed 0 bases from V and 3 bases from J, with 18 bases in between. The CDR3 is 18 amino acids. Looked up from germline, CDR1 is SGHAT and CDR2 is FQNNGV. CDR3 amino acids: CASSLDLTGSDFYNEQFF. In DNA form, the CDR3 reads TGTGCCAGCAGCTTAGACCTCACTGGGTCCGACTTCTACAATGAGCAGTTCTTC.

This clonotype was detected only once. The chain has TRBV5-1 and TRBJ1-5; D unresolved. The germline V gene has CDR1 SGHRS and CDR2 YFSETQ. The CDR3 is made up of 14 amino acids. V dropped 4 bases and J dropped 3 bases, with 11 bases sitting between them. Written as DNA, the CDR3 is TGCGCCAGCAGCCCCCTACTCTCCAATCAGCCCCAGCATTTT. This sequence encodes CASSPLLSNQPQHF.

This clonotype was counted a few times. The chain employs TRBV27 and TRBJ2-1; TRBD2 might be the D (6 bases). Germline assignment: CDR1 MNHEY and CDR2 SMNVEV (reference sequence). The CDR3 covers 19 residues. V was shortened by 3 bases and J by 0 bases, with 21 bases between the two germline ends. CDR3 sequence (DNA): TGTGCCAGCAGTTTGGCGGGACCCAGCGGGCCCAGCTCCTACAATGAGCAGTTCTTC. Its translation is CASSLAGPSGPSSYNEQFF.

CDR3: CATILTDRGRGYTF. CDR3 bases: TGTGCCACCATTCTGACCGACCGGGGCCGGGGCTACACCTTC. The chain is built from TRBV12-3 or TRBV12-4 and TRBJ1-2; D perhaps matches TRBD1 (5 bases). This CDR3 has 14 amino acids. Trimming took 10 bases from V and 8 from J, leaving 23 bases between them.

This clonotype has just a few counts. This rearrangement joins TRBV12-3 or TRBV12-4 to TRBJ2-2, with D possibly being TRBD2 (5 bases). Trimming shortened V by 6 bases and J by 4 bases, and 15 bases separated the two germline ends. CDR3 size: 15 residues. As DNA, the CDR3 is TGTGCCAGCAGCCCGAGGGCCGAGGGCACCGGGGAGCTGTTTTTT. This gives the protein CASSPRAEGTGELFF.

As DNA, the CDR3 is TGTGCCAGGGGCTTCCTGAACACCGGGGAGCTGTTTTTT. It yields the protein CARGFLNTGELFF. This chain joins TRBV7-9 and TRBJ2-2; unclear D gene. Between the trimmed V and J ends, which lost 9 bases and 1 base, there was a span of 9 bases. Germline V gene sequence: CDR1 SEHNR, CDR2 FQNEAQ (reference sequence). The CDR3 consists of 13 residues.

This sequence joins TRBV7-8 and TRBJ2-5, with D perhaps given as TRBD1 or TRBD2 (5 bases each). The CDR3 is 16 residues long. Trimming took 4 bases from V and 5 from J, leaving 20 bases between them. The germline V gene encodes CDR1 SGHVS and CDR2 FQNEAQ. This CDR3 is CASSSTVWGLEETQYF. DNA of the CDR3: TGTGCCAGCAGCTCCACTGTCTGGGGGTTGGAGGAGACCCAGTACTTC.

This clonotype has more than one count but fewer than ten. The CDR3 protein is CASSLDRWGDTSSYNEQFF. CDR3 DNA: TGTGCCAGCAGCTTAGATAGGTGGGGGGATACGAGCTCCTACAATGAGCAGTTCTTC. The chain employs TRBV11-2 and TRBJ2-1; maybe TRBD2 (6 bases). V shed 0 bases and J shed 0 bases, with 18 bases lying between them. Germline V lookup: CDR1 SGHAT, CDR2 FQNNGV. CDR3 size: 19 residues.

This clonotype was observed many times. J is TRBJ2-5 and V is TRBV9; D gene ambiguous. The CDR3 consists of 17 residues. V gave up 0 bases and J gave up 1 base, with 16 bases separating them. The germline V gene encodes CDR1 SGDLS and CDR2 YYNGEE. The CDR3 here is CASSVGLVGTIQETQYF. DNA of the CDR3: TGTGCCAGCAGCGTAGGGCTAGTGGGTACTATCCAAGAGACCCAGTACTTC.

The chain couples TRBV4-1 to TRBJ2-1; 11 positions agree with TRBD2. CDR3 length equals 13 residues. Unmatched junction bases numbered 4, after V lost 5 bases and J lost 10 bases. Germline CDR1 is MGHRA and CDR2 is YSYEKL. The CDR3 protein is CASSYGLAGEQFF. CDR3 DNA: TGCGCCAGCAGCTACGGACTAGCGGGCGAGCAGTTCTTC.

The chain is built from TRBV29-1 and TRBJ1-3; possibly TRBD1 for D (5 bases). The V end was cut by 4 bases, the J end by 8 bases, with 15 bases between. Germline V gene sequence: CDR1 SQVTM, CDR2 ANQGSEA. This CDR3 is built from 13 residues. The CDR3 spells CSVVFTAGDTIYF. The CDR3 DNA follows: TGCAGCGTTGTTTTTACGGCGGGGGACACCATATATTTT.

A few counts support this clonotype. The rearrangement links TRBV27 to TRBJ2-7; D uncertain. The CDR3 runs to 14 residues. The V gene's germline CDR1 is MNHEY and CDR2 SMNVEV (reference sequence). Trimming stripped 3 bases from V and 2 bases from J, with 11 bases between. CDR3 residues: CASSFSAEPYEQYF. The DNA for the CDR3 is TGTGCCAGCAGTTTTTCCGCAGAGCCCTACGAGCAGTACTTC.

The chain employs TRBV20-1 and TRBJ2-7; 8 positions agree with TRBD1. V lost 2 bases to trimming and J lost 2 bases; unmatched junction nucleotides: 11. The V gene's germline CDR1 is DFQATT and CDR2 SNEGSKA (reference sequence). The length of the CDR3 is 16 residues. This CDR3 is CSARPQGAALAYEQYF. The CDR3 nucleotides are TGCAGTGCTAGACCCCAGGGGGCGGCATTAGCCTACGAGCAGTACTTC.